This TCR beta chain was captured by sequencing in a study of cytomegalovirus exposure and HLA in healthy donors. PCR used 60 Vbeta primers and 13 Jbeta primers. The protocol was immunoSEQ multiplex PCR, while the TCRdb copy is restricted to in-frame clones and leaves out a portion. Of some 69,000 clones listed, approximately 80% are singletons. CDR3 length equals 13 residues. Looked up from germline, CDR1 is MNHEY and CDR2 is SVGAGI. Deletions cut 6 bases from V and 8 bases from J, with 16 bases between. Study outcomes and limitations: When analyzed later, a missense DCLRE1C variant was found to be linked to TCR beta V- and J-gene trimming. About 87% or about 30% of the time was how often most TCR beta V segments were productive, according to an earlier analysis.

Notes on this clone: Its target is unknown.

The sequence was obtained from a woman aged 30 to 39 in good health and CMV-seronegative. The rearrangement joins TRBV6-5 to TRBJ1-2, with D tentatively TRBD1 (5 bases). The sample was PBMCs. The CDR3 DNA reads TGTGCCAGCAGCGGGGGTACGTCGGGCGGCTACACCTTC. Its protein product is CASSGGTSGGYTF.